The 25 T cell receptor beta chains listed next were all sequenced from one sample in a study of T cells in Graves' hyperthyroidism and ophthalmopathy. RNA transcripts provided the source from which TCR beta CDR3 regions were amplified. TCR CDR3 regions were first amplified by RT-PCR with HTBI primers. TCRdb processed the multiplex PCR reads anew with MiXCR; each CDR3 protein has one entry. The sample consists of about 380,000 distinct CDR3 sequences, roughly 12% of them appearing once. Sequencing used blood. The receptors derive from a man in his thirties or forties with Graves' hyperthyroidism that later progressed to Graves' ophthalmopathy.

This rearrangement joins TRBV24-1 to TRBJ2-2; 8 bases line up with TRBD2. Germline CDR1 and CDR2: KGHDR and SFDVKD. V trimming: 12 bases; J trimming: 2 bases; junction bases outside the gene matches: 13. The CDR3 has 16 amino acids. The CDR3 loop reads CAPGGDGGDNTGELFF. CDR3 DNA sequence: TGTGCCCCGGGCGGAGACGGGGGGGATAACACCGGGGAGCTGTTTTTT.

The rearrangement links TRBV7-9 to TRBJ1-2; 12 bases are shared with TRBD1. The ends lost 4 bases at V and 7 bases at J; junction bases unmatched: 7. This CDR3 is 15 amino acids long. Germline V lookup: CDR1 SEHNR, CDR2 FQNEAQ (reference sequence). The CDR3 region is CASSWPGQGAIGYTF. CDR3 bases: TGTGCCAGCAGCTGGCCGGGACAGGGGGCGATTGGCTACACCTTC.

There are many counts of this clonotype. This rearrangement joins TRBV6-1 to TRBJ2-7; 13 bases map to TRBD2. Germline V gene data show CDR1 as MNHNS and CDR2 as SASEGT. V lost 6 bases to trimming and J lost 7 bases; unmatched junction nucleotides: 9. The CDR3 covers 15 residues. Written as DNA, the CDR3 is TGTGCCAGCAGCCAACCGGGACTAGCGGGGAGGGAGCAGTACTTC. It specifies CASSQPGLAGREQYF.

This clonotype was recorded a few times. The chain employs TRBV10-3 and TRBJ1-5; no clear D gene. The germline V gene encodes CDR1 ENHRY and CDR2 SYGVKD. The CDR3 is made up of 12 amino acids. Trimming stripped 0 bases from V and 11 bases from J, with 8 bases between. The CDR3 nucleotides are TGTGCCATCAGTGAGTCCTTTGGGACCCAGCATTTT. This translates into CAISESFGTQHF.

This clonotype has at least ten counts. This chain connects TRBV6-1 to TRBJ1-1; D not resolved. Trimming removed 6 bases at V and 0 bases at J, with 5 bases between. Germline-derived CDR1 and CDR2 are MNHNS and SASEGT. The CDR3 consists of 12 residues. CDR3 in DNA: TGTGCCAGCAGGAACATGAACACTGAAGCTTTCTTT. Its translation: CASRNMNTEAFF.

J is TRBJ2-1 and V is TRBV5-1, with TRBD2 identical over 11 bases. Looked up from germline, CDR1 is SGHRS and CDR2 is YFSETQ. V was clipped by 0 bases and J by 4 bases; unmatched bases: 6. The length of the CDR3 is 17 residues. CDR3 sequence: CASSLGGLADPYNEQFF. The DNA for the CDR3 is TGCGCCAGCAGCTTGGGGGGACTAGCGGATCCATACAATGAGCAGTTCTTC.

This clonotype has a single count. The chain couples TRBV19 to TRBJ1-2; D remains unclear. Germline-derived CDR1 and CDR2 are LNHDA and SQIVND (reference sequence). The CDR3 is 15 residues long. Trimming pared 1 base from V and 1 base from J, leaving 10 bases between. CDR3 loop: CASSIAATDNYGYTF. CDR3 nucleotides: TGTGCCAGTAGTATAGCAGCGACGGATAACTATGGCTACACCTTC.

A few counts support this clonotype. The gene calls are TRBV29-1 and TRBJ2-1; D might be TRBD2 (6 bases). The germline V and J ends were trimmed by 0 bases and 8 bases, with 8 bases remaining between them. The V gene's germline CDR1 is SQVTM and CDR2 ANQGSEA. The CDR3 has 12 residues. This chain's CDR3 is CSVEDQRDEQFF. The CDR3 DNA reads as TGCAGCGTTGAAGACCAGCGGGATGAGCAGTTCTTC.

This clonotype showed up just a few times. V is TRBV18 and J is TRBJ2-2; perhaps TRBD1 as D (5 bases). Trimming took off 3 bases at V and 5 bases at J, with 13 bases between the two ends. Looked up from germline, CDR1 is KGHSH and CDR2 is LQKENI. There are 15 residues in the CDR3. CDR3 sequence: CASSPSQDTTGELFF. In DNA form, the CDR3 reads TGTGCCAGCTCACCGTCCCAGGACACGACCGGGGAGCTGTTTTTT.

The rearrangement uses TRBV6-1 and TRBJ2-2, with a tentative D call TRBD1 (5 bases). The CDR3 length is 12 residues. Trimming stripped 11 bases from V and 4 bases from J, with 11 bases between. Germline V gene data show CDR1 as MNHNS and CDR2 as SASEGT. CDR3 loop: CAGIQVTGELFF. The CDR3 DNA reads as TGTGCCGGCATACAGGTCACCGGGGAGCTGTTTTTT.

This clonotype was seen ten or more times. The chain joins TRBV2 to TRBJ1-2; D remains unclear. V dropped 3 bases and J dropped 1 base, with 9 bases sitting between them. Germline V gene lookup returns CDR1 SNHLY and CDR2 FYNNEI. The CDR3 sequence is 14 residues long. CDR3 in amino acids: CASSEGRINYGYTF. The CDR3 region has the DNA TGTGCCAGCAGTGAGGGCAGGATTAACTATGGCTACACCTTC.

The rearrangement uses TRBV6-2 or TRBV6-3 and TRBJ1-3; TRBD1 matches 10 bases. The length of the CDR3 is 17 residues. Germline lookup yields CDR1 MNHEY and CDR2 SVGEGT. V lost 6 bases, J lost 0 bases, and 8 bases stayed unmatched. DNA for the CDR3: TGTGCCAGCAGGAGAACCGGGACAGGGGACTCTGGAAACACCATATATTTT. This translates into CASRRTGTGDSGNTIYF.

In its sample, this clonotype was seen many times. V usage is TRBV15 and J usage is TRBJ1-1; 7 bases match TRBD1. J gave up 3 bases and V 1 base, and 5 bases lay outside the gene matches. This CDR3 is 15 amino acids long. Per the germline V gene, CDR1 is LNHNV and CDR2 is YYDKDF (reference sequence). CDR3 in DNA: TGTGCCACCAGCAGAGCCCCAGGGGGGGACACTGAAGCTTTCTTT. Its translation: CATSRAPGGDTEAFF.

This clonotype was counted at least ten times. The chain has TRBV3-1 and TRBJ1-1, with D possibly TRBD1 on 6 matching bases. The CDR3 runs to 15 residues. V lost 3 bases, J lost 1 base, and 12 bases lay in between. Germline CDR1 and CDR2: LGHDT and YNNKEL (reference sequence). CDR3 amino acids: CASSHGRGPNTEAFF. In nucleotides, the CDR3 is TGTGCCAGCAGCCACGGCAGGGGCCCGAACACTGAAGCTTTCTTT. Full variable domain (remainder filled in from reference TRBV3-1 and TRBJ1-1): DTAVSQTPKYLVTQMGNDKSIKCEQNLGHDTMYWYKQDSKKFLKIMFSYNNKELIINETVPNRFSPKSPDKAHLNLHINSLELGDSAVYFCASSHGRGPNTEAFFGQGTRLTVV.

This clonotype occurred many times. The chain combines TRBV3-1 with TRBJ2-7, with a tentative D call TRBD2 (6 bases). CDR1 is LGHDT, CDR2 YNNKEL, per germline (reference sequence). The CDR3 length is 13 residues. V lost 4 bases and J lost 4, with 11 bases in between. CDR3 loop: CASSPASGYEQYF. CDR3 nucleotides: TGTGCCAGCAGCCCCGCGAGCGGGTACGAGCAGTACTTC.

This clonotype was seen many times. Here the CDR3 DNA reads TGTGCGAGCCAAGGGTCCTCCTACGAGCAGTACTTC. It specifies CASQGSSYEQYF. V and J are TRBV7-9 and TRBJ2-7; unclear D gene. The CDR3 runs 12 residues. CDR1 is SEHNR and CDR2 is FQNEAQ in the germline V gene (reference sequence).

This clonotype showed up many times. Written as DNA, the CDR3 is TGCAGTGCACGCGTGGGAACAGATACGCAGTATTTT. Amino acids: CSARVGTDTQYF. This chain joins TRBV20-1 and TRBJ2-3; D unresolved. V lost 6 bases and J 3 bases, leaving 10 bases between the germline ends. The CDR3 length is 12 residues. Germline lookup yields CDR1 DFQATT and CDR2 SNEGSKA (reference sequence).

The CDR3 loop is CASSLTAGGSSANTGELFF. The CDR3 DNA sequence: TGTGCCAGCAGCTTAACAGCGGGGGGGTCCTCCGCGAACACCGGGGAGCTGTTTTTT. The chain uses TRBV7-9 and TRBJ2-2, with 10 nucleotides matching TRBD2. In germline, CDR1 is SEHNR, CDR2 FQNEAQ (reference sequence). V lost 2 bases to trimming and J lost 0 bases; unmatched junction nucleotides: 9. The CDR3 has 19 amino acids.

This clonotype appeared a few times. The rearrangement uses TRBV5-1 and TRBJ2-7; no reliable D call. V lost 2 bases and J 5 bases, leaving 14 bases between the germline ends. The CDR3 is 14 residues long. CDR1 is SGHRS, CDR2 YFSETQ, per germline. CDR3 DNA sequence: TGCGCCAGCAGCTTTTCCAAGACGATCGACGAGCAGTACTTC. The encoded protein is CASSFSKTIDEQYF.

A note on this clonotype: Being one base from a much bigger clone, this may be a read error. The CDR3 does not close with the conserved phenylalanine or tryptophan, likely indicating a read error. The genes are TRBV2 and TRBJ2-2; a possible D gene is TRBD1 (5 bases). Germline V gene data show CDR1 as SNHLY and CDR2 as FYNNEI. There are 16 residues in the CDR3. The V end was cut by 11 bases, the J end by 0 bases, with 19 bases between. CDR3 nucleotide sequence: TGTGCCGGTACTCCGACAGACCTCGCGAACACCGGGGAGCTGTTTCTT. This encodes CAGTPTDLANTGELFL.

This clonotype has only a few counts. The rearrangement uses TRBV11-2 and TRBJ2-1; D is possibly TRBD2 (7 bases). V was trimmed by 5 bases and J by 4 bases, leaving 18 bases between them. This CDR3 spans 16 amino acids. Germline-derived CDR1 and CDR2 are SGHAT and FQNNGV. Written as DNA, the CDR3 is TGTGCCAGCAGCAGGGGTAGGGGGGGCCAGTACAATGAGCAGTTCTTC. This sequence encodes CASSRGRGGQYNEQFF.

Points on this clonotype: A much larger clone lies a single base off, so this may be a read error. This chain connects TRBV12-5 to TRBJ1-2, with a possible D match to TRBD1 (5 bases). There are 13 residues in the CDR3. CDR1 LGHNT and CDR2 FRNRAP come from the germline V gene. The V end lost 8 bases, the J end lost 5 bases, and 15 bases lay between the germline ends. The CDR3, as DNA: TGTGCTAGTAACCCAGGGTTAGGGTATGGCTACACCTTC. Encoded protein: CASNPGLGYGYTF.

The chain carries TRBV20-1 and TRBJ1-1; possibly TRBD1 for D (6 bases). The CDR3 is 14 residues long. In germline, CDR1 is DFQATT, CDR2 SNEGSKA (reference sequence). V dropped 0 bases and J dropped 4 bases, with 12 bases sitting between them. The CDR3 nucleotides are TGCAGTGCTAGAGATGGGGGGCTGGGCACTGAAGCTTTCTTT. This sequence encodes CSARDGGLGTEAFF.

This clonotype appeared many times. This chain links TRBV28 with TRBJ1-1; tentative D call: TRBD1 (6 bases). CDR1 MDHEN and CDR2 SYDVKM come from the germline V gene. The CDR3 extends over 14 amino acids. V lost 4 bases, J lost 0 bases, and 9 bases lay in between. The chain's CDR3 is CASSSQGMNTEAFF. As DNA, the CDR3 is TGTGCCAGCAGTTCACAGGGAATGAACACTGAAGCTTTCTTT.

This clonotype was seen at least ten times. The CDR3 loop is CASSEYRGETEAFF. The CDR3 DNA sequence: TGTGCCAGCAGCGAATATCGGGGGGAAACTGAAGCTTTCTTT. This chain connects TRBV7-9 to TRBJ1-1; perhaps TRBD1 as D (5 bases). V was clipped by 5 bases and J by 5 bases, with 15 bases between them. Per germline, CDR1 SEHNR and CDR2 FQNEAQ (reference sequence). The CDR3 is 14 amino acids.